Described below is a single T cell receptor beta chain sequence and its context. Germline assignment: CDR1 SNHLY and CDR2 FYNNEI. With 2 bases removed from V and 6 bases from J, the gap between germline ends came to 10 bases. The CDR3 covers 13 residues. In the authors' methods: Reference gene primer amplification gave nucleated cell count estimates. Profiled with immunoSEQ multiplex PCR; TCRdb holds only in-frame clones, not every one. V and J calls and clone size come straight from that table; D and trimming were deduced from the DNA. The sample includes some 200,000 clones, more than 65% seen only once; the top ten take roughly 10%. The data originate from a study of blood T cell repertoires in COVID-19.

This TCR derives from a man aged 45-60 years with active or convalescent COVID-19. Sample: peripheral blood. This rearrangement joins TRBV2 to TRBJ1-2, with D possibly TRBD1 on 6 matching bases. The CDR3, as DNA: TGTGCCAGCAGTGAATTGGCAGGGGATGGCTACACCTTC. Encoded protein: CASSELAGDGYTF.